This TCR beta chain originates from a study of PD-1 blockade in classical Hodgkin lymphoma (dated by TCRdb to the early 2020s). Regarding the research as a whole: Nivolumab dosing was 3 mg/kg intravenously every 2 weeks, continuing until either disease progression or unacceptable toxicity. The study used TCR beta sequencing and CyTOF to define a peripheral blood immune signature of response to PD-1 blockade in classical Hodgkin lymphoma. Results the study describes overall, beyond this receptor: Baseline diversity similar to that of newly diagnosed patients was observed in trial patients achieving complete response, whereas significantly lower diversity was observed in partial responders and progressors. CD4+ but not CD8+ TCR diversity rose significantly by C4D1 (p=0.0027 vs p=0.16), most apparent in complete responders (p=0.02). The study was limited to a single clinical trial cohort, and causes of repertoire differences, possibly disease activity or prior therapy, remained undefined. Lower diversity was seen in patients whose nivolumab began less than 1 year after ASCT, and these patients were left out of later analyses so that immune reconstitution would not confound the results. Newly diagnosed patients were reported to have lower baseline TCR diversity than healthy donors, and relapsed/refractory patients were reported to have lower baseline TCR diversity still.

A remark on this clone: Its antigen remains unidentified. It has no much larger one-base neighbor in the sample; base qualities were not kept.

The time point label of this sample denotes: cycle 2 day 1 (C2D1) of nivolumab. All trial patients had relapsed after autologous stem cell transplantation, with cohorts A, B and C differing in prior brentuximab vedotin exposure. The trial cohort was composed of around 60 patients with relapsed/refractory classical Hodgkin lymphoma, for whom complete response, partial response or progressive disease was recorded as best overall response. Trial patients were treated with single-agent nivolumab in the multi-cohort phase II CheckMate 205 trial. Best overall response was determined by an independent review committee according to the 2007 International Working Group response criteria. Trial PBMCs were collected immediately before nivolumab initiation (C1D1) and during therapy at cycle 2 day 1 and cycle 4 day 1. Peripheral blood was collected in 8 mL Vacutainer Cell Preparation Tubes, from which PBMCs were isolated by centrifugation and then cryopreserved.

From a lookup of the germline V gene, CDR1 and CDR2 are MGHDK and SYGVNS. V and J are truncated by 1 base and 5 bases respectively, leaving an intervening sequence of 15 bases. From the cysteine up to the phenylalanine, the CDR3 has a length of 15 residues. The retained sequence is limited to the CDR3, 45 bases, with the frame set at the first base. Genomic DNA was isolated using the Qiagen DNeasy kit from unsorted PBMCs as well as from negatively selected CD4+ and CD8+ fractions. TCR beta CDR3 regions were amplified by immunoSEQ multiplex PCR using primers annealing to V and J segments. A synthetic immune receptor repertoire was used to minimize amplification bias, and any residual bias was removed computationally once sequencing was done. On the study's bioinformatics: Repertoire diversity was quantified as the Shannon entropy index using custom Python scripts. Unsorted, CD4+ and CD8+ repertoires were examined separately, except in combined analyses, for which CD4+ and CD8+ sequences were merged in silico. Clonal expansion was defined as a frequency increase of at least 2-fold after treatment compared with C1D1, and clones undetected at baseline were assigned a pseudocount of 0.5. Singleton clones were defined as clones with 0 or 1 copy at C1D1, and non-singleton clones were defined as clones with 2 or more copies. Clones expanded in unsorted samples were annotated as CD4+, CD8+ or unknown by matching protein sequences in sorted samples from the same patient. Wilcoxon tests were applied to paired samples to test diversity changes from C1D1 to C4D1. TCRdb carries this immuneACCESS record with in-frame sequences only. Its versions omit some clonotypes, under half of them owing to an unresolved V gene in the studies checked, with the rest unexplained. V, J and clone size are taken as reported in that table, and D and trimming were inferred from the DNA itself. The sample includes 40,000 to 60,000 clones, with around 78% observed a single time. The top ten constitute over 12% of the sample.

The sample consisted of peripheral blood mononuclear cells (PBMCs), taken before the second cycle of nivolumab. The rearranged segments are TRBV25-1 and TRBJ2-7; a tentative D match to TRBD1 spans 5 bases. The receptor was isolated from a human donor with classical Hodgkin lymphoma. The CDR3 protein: CASSELEDMRNEQYF. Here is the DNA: TGTGCCAGCAGTGAATTAGAGGACATGAGAAACGAGCAGTACTTC.